The rows below give T cell receptor beta chains drawn from one sample of a study of CD8 T cells in ankylosing spondylitis. MiXCR was run by TCRdb on the 5' RACE reads, yielding one entry per CDR3 protein. The profile covers 150,000 to 200,000 distinct CDR3 sequences, with 18% appearing a single time and approximately 4% taken by the ten largest. Sequencing used blood, either unsorted or a sorted T cell fraction (not recorded which). These receptors originate from a male donor under 30 with ankylosing spondylitis or in good health (not recorded which). CDR3s include the opening cysteine and the closing phenylalanine or tryptophan. D genes are given only for firm matches. A row's size may be missing; if present it is once, few, many or a size class.

- | TRBJ2-2 | TRBV27 | many | TGTGCCAGCAGTTTAGGACTTTTTAACACCGGGGAGCTGTTTTTT | CASSLGLFNTGELFF
- | TRBJ2-2 | TRBV10-3 | many | TGTGCCATCAGTGGAGGAACGGGGACGATCACCGGGGAGCTGTTTTTT | CAISGGTGTITGELFF
- | TRBJ1-2 | TRBV12-3/TRBV12-4 | many | TGTGCCAGCAGTTTAGCGCTAGTCGGCTACACCTTC | CASSLALVGYTF
TRBD1 | TRBJ2-7 | TRBV11-2 | few | TGTGCCAGCAGCTTCTACAGGGGAGCCTACGAGCAGTACTTC | CASSFYRGAYEQYF
- | TRBJ2-1 | TRBV5-4 | - | TGTGCCAGCAGCCCACCTCCAAGCTCCTACAATGAGCAGTTCTTC | CASSPPPSSYNEQFF
- | TRBJ2-1 | TRBV30 | many | TGTGCCTGGAGTAGGCTACCATACAATGAGCAGTTCTTC | CAWSRLPYNEQFF
- | TRBJ2-2 | TRBV6-5 | many | TGTGCCAGCGGGCGGGGTTCCGGGGAGCTGTTTTTT | CASGRGSGELFF
TRBD1 | TRBJ2-1 | TRBV10-3 | many | TGTGCCATCGTTGACAGGGGACCCTACAATGAGCAGTTCTTC | CAIVDRGPYNEQFF
TRBD1 | TRBJ2-3 | TRBV7-9 | many | TGTGCCAGCAGCTGGGACAGGGGAACAGATACGCAGTATTTT | CASSWDRGTDTQYF
- | TRBJ2-1 | TRBV4-1 | many | TGCGCCAGCAGCCAAGATTTCCGCTGGAATGAGCAGTTCTTC | CASSQDFRWNEQFF
- | TRBJ2-7 | TRBV14 | few | TGTGCCAGCAGCCACCCCGGATGGCTTCGGAGAGAGCAGTACTTC | CASSHPGWLRREQYF
TRBD2 | TRBJ2-1 | TRBV5-1 | many | TGCGCCAGCAGCTTGGGGACTAGCGGGAGGGCCGGATCCTACAATGAGCAGTTCTTC | CASSLGTSGRAGSYNEQFF
- | TRBJ2-1 | TRBV9 | many | TGTGCCAGCAGCGTAGTTAGCTCCTACAATGAGCAGTTCTTC | CASSVVSSYNEQFF
- | TRBJ1-5 | TRBV20-1 | once | TGCAGTGTATGGGACGGAAATCAGCCCCAGCATTTT | CSVWDGNQPQHF
- | TRBJ2-7 | TRBV12-5 | - | TGTGCTAGTGGTTTGGTAGGAAATCCGGCTAGCGCCCACTACGAGCAGTACTTC | CASGLVGNPASAHYEQYF
TRBD2 | TRBJ2-3 | TRBV6-2/TRBV6-3 | many | TGTGCCAGCAGTCACACCGGGACTACCCGGGAAGATACGCAGTATTTT | CASSHTGTTREDTQYF
- | TRBJ2-7 | TRBV4-1 | - | TGCGCCAGCAGCACAAGCGGTCTCTCCTACGAGCAGTACTTC | CASSTSGLSYEQYF
TRBD1 | TRBJ2-1 | TRBV4-3 | many | TGCGCCAGCAGCCAAGAACAATGGACAGGGGGCAGCGATGAGCAGTTCTTC | CASSQEQWTGGSDEQFF
- | TRBJ2-7 | TRBV5-1 | many | TGCGCCAGCAGCTTGGTTGGGGGCCACGAGCAGTACTTC | CASSLVGGHEQYF
- | TRBJ2-2 | TRBV2 | - | TGTGCCAGCACGACAGCAAACCTTAACACCGGGGAGCTGTTTTTT | CASTTANLNTGELFF
- | TRBJ2-5 | TRBV5-1 | many | TGCGCCAGCAGCACCGGGACCCCCATGGAGACCCAGTACTTC | CASSTGTPMETQYF
TRBD2 | TRBJ2-7 | TRBV4-2 | many | TGTGCCAGCAGCCAAGATCCAGCGGGAAAGATAGGGCAGTACTTC | CASSQDPAGKIGQYF
- | TRBJ2-1 | TRBV15 | - | TGTGCCACCAGCTCCTTATTGGATGAGCAGTTCTTC | CATSSLLDEQFF
TRBD2 | TRBJ2-3 | TRBV20-1 | - | TGCAGTGCTCCACTAGCGGGCCTCACAGATACGCAGTATTTT | CSAPLAGLTDTQYF
- | TRBJ1-5 | TRBV12-3/TRBV12-4 | many | TGTGCCAGCAGCCTGGGGGGATCAGGCAATCAGCCCCAGCATTTT | CASSLGGSGNQPQHF
- | TRBJ2-1 | TRBV2 | many | TGTGCCAGCAGTGGGGGACGCCAGGGCAATGAGCAGTTCTTC | CASSGGRQGNEQFF